This TCR beta chain was identified during a study of T-cell memory formation after mild COVID-19. Notes on the study in general: The second-wave clones peaking on day 37 were not confirmed as SARS-CoV-2-specific.

Employing constant-segment primers, 5'RACE generated TCR alpha and TCR beta cDNA libraries bearing sample barcodes and UMIs. TCRdb itself ran the 5' RACE reads through MiXCR, one entry per CDR3 protein. Of approximately 350,000 distinct CDR3 sequences listed, over 10% are singletons. Germline loops: CDR1 SGHVS, CDR2 FQNEAQ. The germline V and J ends were trimmed by 2 bases and 2 bases, with 12 bases remaining between them. The CDR3 runs to 16 residues. This clonotype was counted between two and nine times. Its antigen is not identified. Sample: PBMCs or a T cell subset sorted from them (not recorded which). The clonotype was recovered from a man aged 18 to 35 who had mild COVID-19 (a few samples of this study predate the infection). Cell type and time point are not known. This chain uses TRBV7-8 with TRBJ2-2; D gene unclear. Here the CDR3 DNA reads TGTGCCAGCAGCTTATTCAACAGATTCAACACCGGGGAGCTGTTTTTT. It is translated as CASSLFNRFNTGELFF.